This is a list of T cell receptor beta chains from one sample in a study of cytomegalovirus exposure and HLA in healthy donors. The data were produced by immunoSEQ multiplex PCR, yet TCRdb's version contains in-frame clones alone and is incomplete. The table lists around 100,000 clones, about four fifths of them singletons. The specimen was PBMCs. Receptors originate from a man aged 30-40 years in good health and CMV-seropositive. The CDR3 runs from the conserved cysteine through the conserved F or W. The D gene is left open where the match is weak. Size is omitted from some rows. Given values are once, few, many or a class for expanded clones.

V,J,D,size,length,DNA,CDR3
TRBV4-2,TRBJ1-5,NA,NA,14,TGTGCCAGCAGCCAAGGGCTACGGACATCAGCCCAGCATTTT,CASSQGLRTSAQHF
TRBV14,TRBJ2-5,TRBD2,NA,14,TGTGCCAGCAGTCCGACTAGCACCTTGGAGACCCAGTACTTC,CASSPTSTLETQYF
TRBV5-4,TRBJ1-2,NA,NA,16,TGTGCCAGCAGCCGGGGGGCCCTAGGCGTTAGCTATGGCTACACCTTC,CASSRGALGVSYGYTF
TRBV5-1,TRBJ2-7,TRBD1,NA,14,TGCGCCAGCAGCGGGGACAGGCAGACCTACGAGCAGTACTTC,CASSGDRQTYEQYF
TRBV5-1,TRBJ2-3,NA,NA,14,TGCGCCAGCAGCCCCGGGCGCGGAGGAGATACGCAGTATTTT,CASSPGRGGDTQYF
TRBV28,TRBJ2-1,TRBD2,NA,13,TGTGCCAGCAGCTCGGGACTAGCTGAATGGCAGTTCTTC,CASSSGLAEWQFF
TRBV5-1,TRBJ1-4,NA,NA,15,TGCGCCAGCAGCTTGGCTATAGGAGGGAATGAAAAACTGTTTTTT,CASSLAIGGNEKLFF
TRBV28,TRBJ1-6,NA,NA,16,TGTGCCAGCAGCTCTCGGGGGTATCGGCAGAATTCACCCCTCCACTTT,CASSSRGYRQNSPLHF
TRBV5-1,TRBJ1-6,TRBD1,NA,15,TGCGCCAGCAGCTTGGGGGGACAGGGAAGATCACCCCTCCACTTT,CASSLGGQGRSPLHF
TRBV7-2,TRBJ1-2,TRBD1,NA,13,TGTGCCAGCAGCTCGGGACAGAACTATGGCTACACCTTC,CASSSGQNYGYTF
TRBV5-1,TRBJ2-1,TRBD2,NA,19,TGCGCCAGCAGCTTGCGGGTTCTAGCGGGAGTAGGGACCTACAATGAGCAGTTCTTC,CASSLRVLAGVGTYNEQFF
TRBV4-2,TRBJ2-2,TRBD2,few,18,TGTGCCAGCAGCCACCTAAGTTTAGCGGGGACGAACACCGGGGAGCTGTTTTTT,CASSHLSLAGTNTGELFF